The 28 T cell receptor beta chains below all came from one sample that was sequenced in a study of T cell responses to AZD1222 COVID-19 vaccine. Method: immunoSEQ multiplex PCR; TCRdb's copy keeps in-frame clones and lacks some. The data hold roughly 120,000 clones, with around 92% observed a single time. The material sequenced was peripheral blood, taken on day 0 of AZD1222 vaccination. The receptors come from an adult in good health.

This clone was seen more than once but under ten times. This chain uses TRBV12-3 or TRBV12-4 with TRBJ1-1; D ambiguous. The V and J ends lost 5 bases and 8 bases respectively, with 9 bases between them. This CDR3 has 11 residues. The CDR3 loop reads CASSRGPEAFF. The CDR3 nucleotides are TGTGCCAGCAGTAGAGGACCGGAAGCTTTCTTT.

The V and J genes are TRBV7-9 and TRBJ2-2, with 7 bases fitting TRBD2. Germline V CDR1 and CDR2: SEHNR, FQNEAQ (reference sequence). The V and J ends lost 4 bases and 6 bases, in that order; junction bases with no gene match: 5. CDR3 size: 14 residues. The CDR3 reads CASSSPRGAGELFF. The DNA of the CDR3 is TGTGCCAGCAGCTCGCCCCGGGGGGCCGGGGAGCTGTTTTTT. Combining the CDR3 with reference TRBV7-9 and TRBJ2-2 gives the whole variable domain DTGVSQNPRHKITKRGQNVTFRCDPISEHNRLYWYRQTLGQGPEFLTYFQNEAQLEKSRLLSDRFSAERPKGSFSTLEIQRTEQGDSAMYLCASSSPRGAGELFFGEGSRLTVL.

The CDR3 region has the DNA TGTGCCAGCAGTTTAAGTCATACCTACGAGCAGTACTTC. Its protein is CASSLSHTYEQYF. The genes are TRBV12-3 or TRBV12-4 and TRBJ2-7; D remains ambiguous. The CDR3 is 13 amino acids. V was shortened by 2 bases and J by 2 bases, with 7 bases between the two germline ends.

With respect to this clone: This CDR3 is also generated by other DNA sequences in the sample. V is TRBV7-9 and J is TRBJ2-7; tentatively, D is TRBD2 (5 bases). The CDR3 spans 13 residues. The germline V gene has CDR1 SEHNR and CDR2 FQNEAQ (reference sequence). With 5 bases removed from V and 4 bases from J, the gap between germline ends came to 12 bases. CDR3 protein: CASSPTGVYEQYF. CDR3 bases: TGTGCCAGCAGCCCGACCGGGGTTTACGAGCAGTACTTC.

This clone has a handful of counts. The chain recombines TRBV18 with TRBJ1-5; no firm D call. The V and J ends lost 2 bases and 2 bases respectively, with 13 bases between them. From germline, CDR1 is KGHSH and CDR2 LQKENI. This CDR3 contains 16 residues. CDR3 sequence: CASSPSTPRGNQPQHF. CDR3 nucleotide sequence: TGTGCCAGCTCACCATCGACACCGCGGGGCAATCAGCCCCAGCATTTT.

This rearrangement joins TRBV19 to TRBJ1-5; tentatively, D is TRBD1 (6 bases). V was shortened by 6 bases and J by 6 bases, with 15 bases between the two germline ends. The length of the CDR3 is 14 residues. The germline V gene has CDR1 LNHDA and CDR2 SQIVND (reference sequence). This chain's CDR3 is CASRPGVGGQPQHF. The DNA for the CDR3 is TGTGCCAGTAGACCAGGGGTCGGGGGTCAGCCCCAGCATTTT.

The V and J genes are TRBV24-1 and TRBJ2-1; 13 bases line up with TRBD2. CDR3 length: 17 residues. J was trimmed by 10 bases and V by 1 base; bases with no gene match: 9. Looked up from germline, CDR1 is KGHDR and CDR2 is SFDVKD. CDR3 DNA: TGTGCCACCAGTGATTTAGGGACTAGCGGGACCAATGAGGAGCAGTTCTTC. It codes for CATSDLGTSGTNEEQFF.

The chain combines TRBV7-3 with TRBJ1-1, with 11 bases that match TRBD1. This CDR3 contains 12 residues. Germline loops: CDR1 SGHTA, CDR2 FQGTGA. V lost 4 bases and J lost 11; bases outside the gene matches: 3. This CDR3 reads CASSSGQGVAFF. The DNA of the CDR3 is TGTGCCAGCAGCTCGGGACAGGGGGTGGCTTTCTTT.

Sample share makes this clone medium-sized. This chain links TRBV3-1 (or the pseudogene TRBV3-2) with TRBJ1-5; 8 bases fit TRBD1. This CDR3 is 14 amino acids long. Germline CDR1 is LGHDT and CDR2 is YNNKEL (reference sequence). The ends lost 5 bases at V and 6 bases at J; junction bases unmatched: 6. The CDR3 sequence: CASSSDRGPQPQHF. Here the CDR3 DNA reads TGTGCCAGCAGCTCCGACAGGGGCCCTCAGCCCCAGCATTTT.

In DNA form, the CDR3 reads TGTGCCAGCAGCTTGGGAATTGCGACTCCTCAGTACTTC. Amino acids: CASSLGIATPQYF. This chain connects TRBV11-2 to TRBJ2-7; D gene unclear. The length of the CDR3 is 13 residues. V shed 3 bases and J shed 10 bases, with 16 bases lying between them. Germline-derived CDR1 and CDR2 are SGHAT and FQNNGV.

This clone was counted a single time. This rearrangement joins TRBV10-3 to TRBJ1-5, with 8 bases fitting TRBD1. Germline loops: CDR1 ENHRY, CDR2 SYGVKD. The length of the CDR3 is 14 residues. Trimming removed 6 bases from V and 2 bases from J; junction bases left unmatched: 3. The CDR3 protein is CAIRPGQGNQPQHF. For the CDR3, the DNA is TGTGCCATCAGACCGGGACAGGGCAATCAGCCCCAGCATTTT.

The chain recombines TRBV18 with TRBJ2-7, with D possibly TRBD1 on 5 matching bases. Per germline, CDR1 KGHSH and CDR2 LQKENI. This CDR3 has 14 amino acids. Trimming shortened V by 1 base and J by 2 bases, and 9 bases separated the two germline ends. CDR3 region: CASSPQGSTYEQYF. The CDR3 DNA reads TGTGCCAGCTCACCACAGGGGTCCACCTACGAGCAGTACTTC.

The rearrangement uses TRBV9 and TRBJ2-7; D call uncertain. CDR3 length: 15 amino acids. Trimming cost V 0 bases and J 0 bases, with 10 bases left between them. Per germline, CDR1 SGDLS and CDR2 YYNGEE. The CDR3 is CASSVDQSTSYEQYF. DNA of the CDR3: TGTGCCAGCAGCGTAGACCAGTCTACCTCCTACGAGCAGTACTTC.

The chain joins TRBV12-3 or TRBV12-4 to TRBJ2-2; a weak D match, TRBD1 (5 bases). CDR3 length: 12 residues. V was pared by 4 bases and J by 9 bases, with 9 bases between. CDR3 amino acids: CASSWGPRELFF. The CDR3 bases are TGTGCCAGCAGTTGGGGCCCCCGGGAGCTGTTTTTT.

The CDR3: CAWSVKSISSGANVLTF. The DNA for the CDR3 is TGTGCCTGGAGTGTAAAATCCATTAGCTCTGGGGCCAACGTCCTGACTTTC. This sequence joins TRBV30 and TRBJ2-6, with D unresolved. Germline loops: CDR1 GTSNPN, CDR2 SVGIG (reference sequence). CDR3 length: 17 amino acids. Trimming took 0 bases from V and 0 from J, leaving 12 bases between them.

In DNA form, the CDR3 reads TGTGCCAGCAGCGTCCTGGGACAAAACACTGAAGCTTTCTTT. Its protein is CASSVLGQNTEAFF. V gene TRBV9 combines with J gene TRBJ1-1; maybe TRBD1 (6 bases). Germline V gene sequence: CDR1 SGDLS, CDR2 YYNGEE. The CDR3 spans 14 residues. V was cut by 2 bases and J by 2 bases, with 10 bases left in between.

V is TRBV29-1 and J is TRBJ1-3; D is ambiguous. Germline CDR1 is SQVTM and CDR2 is ANQGSEA. The length of the CDR3 is 13 residues. Between the trimmed V and J ends, which lost 3 bases and 0 bases, there was a span of 6 bases. This chain's CDR3 is CSVEQDSGNTIYF. DNA for the CDR3: TGCAGCGTTGAGCAGGACTCTGGAAACACCATATATTTT.

This clone was counted a single time. The gene calls are TRBV3-1 (or the pseudogene TRBV3-2) and TRBJ1-1; 7 bases align to TRBD1. The V gene end was trimmed by 4 bases and the J gene end by 3 bases; junction bases not matched to a gene: 5. CDR3 size: 14 residues. Germline V gene lookup returns CDR1 LGHDT and CDR2 YNNKEL (reference sequence). CDR3 in amino acids: CASSPQGDHTEAFF. DNA for the CDR3: TGTGCCAGCAGCCCCCAGGGGGACCACACTGAAGCTTTCTTT.

This chain uses TRBV5-1 with TRBJ1-4; 10 positions agree with TRBD1. The CDR3 totals 16 residues. Germline CDR1 and CDR2: SGHRS and YFSETQ. The V segment lost 1 base and the J segment 6 bases; nucleotides outside the gene matches: 6. CDR3 protein: CASSLWTGGRDEKLFF. Here the CDR3 DNA reads TGCGCCAGCAGCTTGTGGACAGGGGGGAGGGATGAAAAACTGTTTTTT.

The J gene is TRBJ1-2, the V gene TRBV27, with D unclear. Germline V CDR1 and CDR2: MNHEY, SMNVEV (reference sequence). V shed 8 bases and J shed 8 bases, with 21 bases lying between them. This CDR3 comprises 14 residues. CDR3 coding DNA: TGTGCCAGCGCCCCAATGTCAGTGATAGGCGGCTACACCTTC. This encodes CASAPMSVIGGYTF.

The genes are TRBV15 and TRBJ1-3; D ambiguous. V was shortened by 0 bases and J by 0 bases, with 6 bases between the two germline ends. The CDR3 length is 15 residues. Germline lookup yields CDR1 LNHNV and CDR2 YYDKDF (reference sequence). In nucleotides, the CDR3 is TGTGCCACCAGCAGAGATATAAGCTCTGGAAACACCATATATTTT. Its protein is CATSRDISSGNTIYF.

The CDR3 coding sequence is TGTGCCAGCAGACCGGACATTTTCTATGGCTACACCTTC. Translated: CASRPDIFYGYTF. This rearrangement joins TRBV27 to TRBJ1-2; TRBD1 might be the D (5 bases). In germline, CDR1 is MNHEY, CDR2 SMNVEV (reference sequence). The CDR3 is 13 residues long. V dropped 6 bases and J dropped 4 bases, with 12 bases sitting between them.

This clone appeared a single time. This chain links TRBV18 with TRBJ1-1; D is undetermined. CDR3 length: 13 residues. CDR1 is KGHSH and CDR2 is LQKENI in the germline V gene. Trimming removed 3 bases at V and 0 bases at J, with 5 bases between. The CDR3 region is CASSPELNTEAFF. DNA of the CDR3: TGTGCCAGCTCACCGGAATTGAACACTGAAGCTTTCTTT.

The chain uses TRBV7-2 and TRBJ1-5; no definite D call. CDR3 length: 16 amino acids. Trimming took off 5 bases at V and 0 bases at J, with 14 bases between the two ends. Germline V CDR1 and CDR2: SGHTA, FQGNSA. This CDR3 reads CASSPEGGFSNQPQHF. CDR3 DNA: TGTGCCAGCAGCCCGGAGGGCGGCTTTAGCAATCAGCCCCAGCATTTT.

V gene TRBV3-1 (or the pseudogene TRBV3-2) combines with J gene TRBJ2-2, with no clear D. The CDR3 extends over 13 amino acids. CDR1 and CDR2 (germline): LGHDT, YNNKEL (reference sequence). The V end lost 4 bases, the J end lost 2 bases, and 5 bases lay between the germline ends. Here the CDR3 reads CASSLLNTGELFF. The DNA for the CDR3 is TGTGCCAGCAGCCTTCTCAACACCGGGGAGCTGTTTTTT.

The chain joins TRBV30 to TRBJ2-7, with D perhaps matching TRBD1 (6 bases). The CDR3 contains 13 residues. The V end was cut by 2 bases, the J end by 5 bases, with 13 bases between. CDR1 and CDR2 (germline): GTSNPN, SVGIG (reference sequence). CDR3 bases: TGTGCCTGGAGTACACTGACAGGCAACGAGCAGTACTTC. As protein: CAWSTLTGNEQYF.

Notes on this clone: Relative to the germline gene, one junction end is altered; a read error may explain this. The chain has TRBV7-7 and TRBJ2-5; D is possibly TRBD1 (6 bases). CDR3 length: 14 amino acids. Germline CDR1 reads SSHAT; CDR2 reads FNYEAQ (reference sequence). In DNA form, the CDR3 reads TGTGCTAGCAGCTTCTCACAGGGCCAAGAGACCCAGTACTTC. Its translation: CASSFSQGQETQYF.

This chain joins TRBV25-1 and TRBJ2-5, with D uncertain. V lost 3 bases to trimming and J lost 1 base, with 9 bases between them. CDR3 length equals 14 residues. Per the germline V gene, CDR1 is MGHDK and CDR2 is SYGVNS. CDR3 in amino acids: CASSDVPVQETQYF. CDR3 nucleotides: TGTGCCAGCAGTGATGTGCCAGTCCAAGAGACCCAGTACTTC.